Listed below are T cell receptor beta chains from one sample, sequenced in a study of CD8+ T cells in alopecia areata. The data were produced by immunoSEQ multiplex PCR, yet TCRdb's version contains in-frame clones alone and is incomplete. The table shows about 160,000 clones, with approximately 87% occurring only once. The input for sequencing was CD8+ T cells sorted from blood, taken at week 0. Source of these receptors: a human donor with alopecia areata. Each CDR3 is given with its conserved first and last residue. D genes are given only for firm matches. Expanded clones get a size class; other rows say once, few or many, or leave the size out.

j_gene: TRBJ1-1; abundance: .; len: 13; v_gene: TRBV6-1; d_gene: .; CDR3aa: CATRGVLSTEAFF; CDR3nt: TGTGCTACCCGAGGGGTTCTGAGCACTGAAGCTTTCTTT
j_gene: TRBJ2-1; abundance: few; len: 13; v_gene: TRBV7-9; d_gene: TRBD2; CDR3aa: CASGLADYNEQFF; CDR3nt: TGTGCCAGCGGGCTAGCGGACTACAATGAGCAGTTCTTC
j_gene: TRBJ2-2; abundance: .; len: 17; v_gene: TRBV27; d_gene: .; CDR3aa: CASSLWAPRRNTGELFF; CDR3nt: TGTGCCAGCAGTTTATGGGCCCCCCGCAGGAACACCGGGGAGCTGTTTTTT
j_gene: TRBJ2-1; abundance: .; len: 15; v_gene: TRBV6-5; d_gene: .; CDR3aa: CASKISGPLYNEQFF; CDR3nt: TGTGCCAGCAAAATTAGCGGACCCCTATACAATGAGCAGTTCTTC
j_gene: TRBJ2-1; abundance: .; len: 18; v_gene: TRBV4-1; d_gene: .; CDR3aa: CASSQDGKMRIKGNEQFF; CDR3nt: TGCGCCAGCAGCCAAGATGGAAAGATGAGGATTAAGGGCAATGAGCAGTTCTTC
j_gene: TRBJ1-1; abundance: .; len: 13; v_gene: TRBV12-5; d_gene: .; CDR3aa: CASGRTVDTEAFF; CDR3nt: TGTGCTAGTGGCCGGACAGTCGACACTGAAGCTTTCTTT
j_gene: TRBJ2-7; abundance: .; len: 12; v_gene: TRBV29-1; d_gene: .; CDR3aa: CSVEGKTYEQYF; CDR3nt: TGCAGCGTTGAGGGCAAAACCTACGAGCAGTACTTC
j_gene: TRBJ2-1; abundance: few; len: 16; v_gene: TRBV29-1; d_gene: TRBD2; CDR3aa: CSVEDLGGRGGNEQFF; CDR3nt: TGCAGCGTTGAAGATCTGGGCGGGAGAGGAGGAAATGAGCAGTTCTTC
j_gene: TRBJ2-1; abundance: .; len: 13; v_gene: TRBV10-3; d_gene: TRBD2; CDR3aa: CAISASGGNEQFF; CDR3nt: TGTGCCATCAGTGCTAGCGGGGGCAATGAGCAGTTCTTC
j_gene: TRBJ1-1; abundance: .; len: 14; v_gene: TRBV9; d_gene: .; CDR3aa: CASSLQGLNTEAFF; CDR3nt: TGTGCCAGCAGCTTACAGGGTTTGAACACTGAAGCTTTCTTT
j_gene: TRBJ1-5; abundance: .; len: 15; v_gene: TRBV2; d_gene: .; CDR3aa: CASSEAPRGSQPQHF; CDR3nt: TGTGCCAGCAGTGAAGCGCCGAGGGGGAGTCAGCCCCAGCATTTT
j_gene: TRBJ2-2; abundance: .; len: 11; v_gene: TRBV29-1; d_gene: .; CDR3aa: CSALWEGELFF; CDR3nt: TGCAGCGCCCTGTGGGAGGGGGAGCTGTTTTTT
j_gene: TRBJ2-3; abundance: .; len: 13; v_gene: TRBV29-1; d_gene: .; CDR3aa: CSVATDSTDTQYF; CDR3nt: TGCAGCGTAGCGACAGACTCCACAGATACGCAGTATTTT
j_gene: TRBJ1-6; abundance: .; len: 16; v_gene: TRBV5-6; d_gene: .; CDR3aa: CASTRQESSYNSPLHF; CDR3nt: TGTGCCAGCACCCGACAGGAGAGCTCCTATAATTCACCCCTCCACTTT
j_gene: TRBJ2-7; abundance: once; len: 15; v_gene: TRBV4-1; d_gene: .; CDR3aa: CASSQDFDSTYEQYF; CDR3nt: TGCGCCAGCAGCCAAGATTTCGACAGTACCTACGAGCAGTACTTC
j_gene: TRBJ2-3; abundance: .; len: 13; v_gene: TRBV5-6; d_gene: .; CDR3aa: CASSLDSTDTQYF; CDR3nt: TGTGCCAGCAGCTTGGATTCTACAGATACGCAGTATTTT
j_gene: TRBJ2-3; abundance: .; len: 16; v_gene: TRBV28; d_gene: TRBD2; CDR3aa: CASRTRLARETDTQYF; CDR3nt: TGTGCCAGCAGAACTCGACTAGCTCGGGAAACAGATACGCAGTATTTT